A single sample is the source of the 10 T cell receptor beta chains below, sequenced in a study of blood T cell repertoires in COVID-19. This table comes from immunoSEQ multiplex PCR, and its TCRdb copy is limited to in-frame clones, with some not included. Of about 270,000 clones in the sample, under 90% were seen once. The specimen sequenced was peripheral blood. These receptors were obtained from a woman aged 18 to 35 with acute or convalescent COVID-19.

The chain combines TRBV6-2 or TRBV6-3 with TRBJ1-2; 7 bases are shared with TRBD1. Germline V gene sequence: CDR1 MNHEY, CDR2 SVGEGT. This CDR3 spans 15 amino acids. V was clipped by 5 bases and J by 4 bases; unmatched bases: 10. The CDR3 loop reads CASSRGHTGVYGYTF. CDR3 coding DNA: TGTGCCAGCAGTCGCGGCCATACAGGGGTCTATGGCTACACCTTC.

This chain joins TRBV6-5 and TRBJ1-2, with TRBD1 matching over 10 bases. Per germline, CDR1 MNHEY and CDR2 SVGAGI. There are 15 residues in the CDR3. J gave up 2 bases and V 6 bases, and 6 bases lay outside the gene matches. CDR3 residues: CASSYGDRGNYGYTF. Written as DNA, the CDR3 is TGTGCCAGCAGCTACGGGGACAGGGGCAACTATGGCTACACCTTC.

The rearrangement links TRBV5-8 to TRBJ1-6; 7 nucleotides agree with TRBD1. With 0 bases clipped from V and 9 bases from J, the junction kept 9 bases outside the gene matches. Germline loops: CDR1 SGHTS, CDR2 YDEGEE. The CDR3 runs 16 residues. The CDR3 here is CASSLGTGTVGSPLHF. DNA of the CDR3: TGTGCCAGCAGCTTGGGAACCGGGACAGTTGGTTCACCCCTCCACTTT.

The V gene is TRBV11-2, the J gene TRBJ1-4; TRBD1 is a possible D gene (5 bases). V was shortened by 5 bases and J by 12 bases, with 19 bases between the two germline ends. Per the germline V gene, CDR1 is SGHAT and CDR2 is FQNNGV. The length of the CDR3 is 14 residues. The CDR3 here is CASSLHLGGSELFF. The CDR3 nucleotides are TGTGCCAGCAGCCTTCACCTTGGGGGGTCGGAACTGTTTTTT.

This chain connects TRBV30 to TRBJ1-6; D is perhaps TRBD1 (5 bases). Germline CDR1 reads GTSNPN; CDR2 reads SVGIG (reference sequence). V was trimmed by 3 bases and J by 6 bases, leaving 9 bases between them. The CDR3 totals 13 residues. In DNA, the CDR3 is TGTGCCTGGAGGGGACTAATTAATTCACCCCTCCACTTT. Translated: CAWRGLINSPLHF.

The gene calls are TRBV30 and TRBJ2-1, with 14 bases identical to TRBD2. The V and J ends lost 3 bases and 8 bases, in that order; junction bases with no gene match: 6. This CDR3 contains 15 residues. Germline loops: CDR1 GTSNPN, CDR2 SVGIG (reference sequence). This CDR3 is CAWSKGLAGEHEQFF. The CDR3 coding sequence is TGTGCCTGGAGCAAGGGACTAGCGGGAGAGCATGAGCAGTTCTTC.

A single count supports this clone. The chain links TRBV28 to TRBJ2-1; possible D gene TRBD1, 6 bases. The CDR3 totals 15 residues. Trimming stripped 5 bases from V and 3 bases from J, with 14 bases between. From germline, CDR1 is MDHEN and CDR2 SYDVKM. This CDR3 reads CASSPDRTDYNEQFF. The DNA of the CDR3 is TGTGCCAGCAGTCCAGACCGGACAGACTACAATGAGCAGTTCTTC.

The V and J genes are TRBV4-3 and TRBJ2-4, with no clear D. This CDR3 spans 15 amino acids. Germline values: CDR1 LGHNA, CDR2 YSLEER. V gave up 0 bases and J gave up 8 bases, with 14 bases separating them. CDR3 nucleotide sequence: TGCGCCAGCAGCCAAGATGGCCGTCGAATGGACATTCAGTACTTC. It yields the protein CASSQDGRRMDIQYF.

This chain uses TRBV5-6 with TRBJ1-2; TRBD1 is a possible D gene (5 bases). Trimming left V 3 bases short and J 3 bases short, with 12 bases between. The CDR3 has 14 residues. The germline V gene encodes CDR1 SGHDT and CDR2 YYEEEE. The CDR3 region is CASSSPPGYYGYTF. The DNA for the CDR3 is TGTGCCAGCAGCTCCCCACCAGGGTACTATGGCTACACCTTC.

The rearrangement uses TRBV18 and TRBJ1-3; 8 nucleotides align to TRBD1. The CDR3 covers 16 residues. The trim removed 4 bases at V and 8 bases at J, leaving 13 bases unmatched. The V gene's germline CDR1 is KGHSH and CDR2 LQKENI. The CDR3 protein is CASSQNQGALQDTIYF. DNA for the CDR3: TGTGCCAGCTCACAGAACCAGGGGGCCCTTCAAGACACCATATATTTT.